The sequence of this TCR beta chain was determined in a study of vaccination effects on CD4 cells after COVID-19. Clones were read by immunoSEQ multiplex PCR, and TCRdb kept only the in-frame ones, dropping some. The top ten hold under 4.5% of the sample, which has tens of thousands of clones, roughly 78% seen once. The CDR3 loop spans 14 amino acids. CDR1 is KGHDR and CDR2 is SFDVKD in the germline V gene. With 9 bases removed from V and 7 bases from J, the gap between germline ends came to 15 bases. Points on this clone: As yet, its antigen is unknown.

Viral peptide pools were used in the ViraFEST assay to expand antigen-specific CD4+ T cells, and sequencing came afterward. Having been cultured for around ten days, the cells underwent CD4+ T cell isolation. Nucleocapsid antibodies stayed negative before and after vaccination, showing no earlier SARS-CoV-2 infection. This receptor was obtained from a human donor who received a COVID-19 vaccine. The rearrangement joins TRBV24-1 to TRBJ1-6; D possibly corresponds to TRBD1 (6 bases). The input for sequencing was CD4+ T cells from PBMCs cultured with HCoV-OC43 spike peptides, taken before COVID-19 vaccination. Described subset: HCoV-OC43 spike overlapping peptide pool stimulation. CDR3 sequence (DNA): TGTGCCACCGACTTGACAGGTGAGAATTCACCCCTCCACTTT. Translation: CATDLTGENSPLHF.